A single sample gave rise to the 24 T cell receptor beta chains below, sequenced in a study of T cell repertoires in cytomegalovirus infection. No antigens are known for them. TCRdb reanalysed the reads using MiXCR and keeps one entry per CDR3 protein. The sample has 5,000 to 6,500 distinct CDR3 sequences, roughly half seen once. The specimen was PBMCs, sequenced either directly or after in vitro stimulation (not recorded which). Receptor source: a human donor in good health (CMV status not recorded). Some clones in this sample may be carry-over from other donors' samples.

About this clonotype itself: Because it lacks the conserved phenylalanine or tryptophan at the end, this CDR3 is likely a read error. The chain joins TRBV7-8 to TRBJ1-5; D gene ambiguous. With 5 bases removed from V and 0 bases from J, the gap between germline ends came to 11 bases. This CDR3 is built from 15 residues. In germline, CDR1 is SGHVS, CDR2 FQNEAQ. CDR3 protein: CASSPGPASNQPQHL. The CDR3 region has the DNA TGTGCCAGCAGCCCCGGGCCCGCTAGCAATCAGCCCCAGCATTTG.

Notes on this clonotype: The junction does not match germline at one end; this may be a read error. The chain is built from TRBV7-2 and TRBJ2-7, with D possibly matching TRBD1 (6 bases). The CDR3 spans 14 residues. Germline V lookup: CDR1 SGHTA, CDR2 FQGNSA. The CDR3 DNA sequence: TGTGCCAGCAGCTGGGACACCACTGGCGACGAGCTTTCCTTC. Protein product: CASSWDTTGDELSF.

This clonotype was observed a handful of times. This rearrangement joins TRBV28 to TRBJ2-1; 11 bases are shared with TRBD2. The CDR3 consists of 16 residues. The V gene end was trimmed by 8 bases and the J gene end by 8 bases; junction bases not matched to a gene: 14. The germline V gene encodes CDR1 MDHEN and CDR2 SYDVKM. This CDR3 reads CASGPVAGGGIHEQFF. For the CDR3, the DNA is TGTGCCAGCGGCCCCGTAGCGGGAGGGGGGATCCATGAGCAGTTCTTC.

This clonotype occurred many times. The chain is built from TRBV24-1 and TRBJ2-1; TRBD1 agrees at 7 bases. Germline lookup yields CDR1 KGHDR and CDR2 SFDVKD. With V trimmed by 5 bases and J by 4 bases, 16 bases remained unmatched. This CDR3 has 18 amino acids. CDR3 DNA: TGTGCCACCAGTGGAAGCCCGAGACAGGGCGGGTTTTACAATGAGCAGTTCTTC. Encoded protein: CATSGSPRQGGFYNEQFF.

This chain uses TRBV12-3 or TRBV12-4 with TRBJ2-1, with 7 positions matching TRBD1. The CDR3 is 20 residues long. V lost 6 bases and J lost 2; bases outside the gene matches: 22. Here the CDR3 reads CASSSLSLLVGDRAYNEQFF. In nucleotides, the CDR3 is TGTGCCAGCAGCTCCCTAAGCCTCCTTGTGGGAGACAGGGCCTACAATGAGCAGTTCTTC.

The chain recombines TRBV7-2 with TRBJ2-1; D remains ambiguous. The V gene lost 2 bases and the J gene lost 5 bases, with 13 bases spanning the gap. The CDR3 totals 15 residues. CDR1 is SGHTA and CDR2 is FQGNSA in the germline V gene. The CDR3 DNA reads TGTGCCAGCAGCTTAAAACGCGGCCGGGACAATGAGCAGTTCTTC. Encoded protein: CASSLKRGRDNEQFF.

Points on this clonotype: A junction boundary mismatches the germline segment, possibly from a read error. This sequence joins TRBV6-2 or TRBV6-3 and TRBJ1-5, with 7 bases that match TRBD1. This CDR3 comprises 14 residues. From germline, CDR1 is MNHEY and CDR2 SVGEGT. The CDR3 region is CASSTGQKNQPQTF. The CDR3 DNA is TGTGCCAGCAGCACGGGACAGAAGAATCAGCCCCAGACTTTT.

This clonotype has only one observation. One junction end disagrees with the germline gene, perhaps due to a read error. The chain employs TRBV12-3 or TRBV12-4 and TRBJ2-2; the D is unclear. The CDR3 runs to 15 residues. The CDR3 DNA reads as TGTGCCACCTCCCCGGTGGTACCTGTGATCGGTGAGCTGTTCTTT. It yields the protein CATSPVVPVIGELFF.

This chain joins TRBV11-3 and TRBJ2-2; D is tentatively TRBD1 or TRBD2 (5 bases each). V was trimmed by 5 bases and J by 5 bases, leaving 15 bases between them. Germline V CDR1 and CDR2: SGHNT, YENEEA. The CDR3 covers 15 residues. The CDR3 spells CASSAGQGETGELFF. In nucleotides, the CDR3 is TGTGCCAGCAGCGCCGGGCAGGGAGAAACCGGGGAGCTGTTTTTT.

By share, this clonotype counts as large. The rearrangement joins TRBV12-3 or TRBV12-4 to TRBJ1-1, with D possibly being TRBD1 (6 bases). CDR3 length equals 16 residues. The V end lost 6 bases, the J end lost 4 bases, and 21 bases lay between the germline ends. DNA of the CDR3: TGTGCCAGCAGCCTCAGGGTTTCCAAACAGGGCACTGAAGCTTTCTTT. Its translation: CASSLRVSKQGTEAFF.

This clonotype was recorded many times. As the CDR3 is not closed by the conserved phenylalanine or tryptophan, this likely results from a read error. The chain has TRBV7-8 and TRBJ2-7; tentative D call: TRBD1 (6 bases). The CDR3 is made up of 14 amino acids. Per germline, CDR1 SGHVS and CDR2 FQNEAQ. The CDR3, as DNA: TGTGCCAGCAGCTGGGACACCCCTGGCTACGATCAGTACTGC. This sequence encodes CASSWDTPGYDQYC.

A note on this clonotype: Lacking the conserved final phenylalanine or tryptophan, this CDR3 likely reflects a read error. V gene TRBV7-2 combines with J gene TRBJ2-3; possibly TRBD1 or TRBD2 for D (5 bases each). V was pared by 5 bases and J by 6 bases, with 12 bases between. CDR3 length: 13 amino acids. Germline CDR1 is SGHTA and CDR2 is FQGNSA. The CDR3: CASSPGTPDTQYL. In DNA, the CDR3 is TGTGCCAGCAGCCCAGGGACCCCCGATACGCAGTATTTG.

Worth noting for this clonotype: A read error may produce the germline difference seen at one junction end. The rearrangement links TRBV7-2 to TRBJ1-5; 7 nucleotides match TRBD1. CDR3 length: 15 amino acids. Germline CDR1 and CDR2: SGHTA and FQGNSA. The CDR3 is CASSPGTASNQPKPF. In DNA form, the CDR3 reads TGTGCCAGCAGCCCCGGGACAGCTAGCAACCAGCCCAAGCCTTTT.

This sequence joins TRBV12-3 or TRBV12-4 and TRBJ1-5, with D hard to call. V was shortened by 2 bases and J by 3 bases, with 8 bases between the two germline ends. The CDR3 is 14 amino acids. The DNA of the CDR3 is TGTGCCAGCAGTTTAAGGCCTTTCAATCAGCCCCAGCATTTT. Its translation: CASSLRPFNQPQHF.

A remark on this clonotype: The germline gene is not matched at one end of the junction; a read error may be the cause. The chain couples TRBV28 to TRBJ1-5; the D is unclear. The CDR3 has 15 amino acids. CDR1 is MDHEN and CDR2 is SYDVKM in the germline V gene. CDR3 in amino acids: CASRPKLYINQPQNF. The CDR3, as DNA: TGTGCCAGCAGGCCGAAACTCTATATCAATCAGCCCCAGAATTTT.

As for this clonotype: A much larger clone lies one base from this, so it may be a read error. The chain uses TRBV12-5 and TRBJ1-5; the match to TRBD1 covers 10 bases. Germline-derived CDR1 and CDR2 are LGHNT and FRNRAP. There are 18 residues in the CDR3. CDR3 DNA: TGTGCTAGTGGCCGACCGGGACAGGGGATATATAGCAATCAGCGCCAGCATTTT. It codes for CASGRPGQGIYSNQRQHF.

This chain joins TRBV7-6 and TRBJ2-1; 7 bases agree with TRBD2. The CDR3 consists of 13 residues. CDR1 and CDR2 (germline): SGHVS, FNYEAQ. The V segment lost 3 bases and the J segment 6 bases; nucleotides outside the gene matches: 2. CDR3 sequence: CASSLASGNEQFF. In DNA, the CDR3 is TGTGCCAGCAGCTTGGCTAGCGGCAATGAGCAGTTCTTC.

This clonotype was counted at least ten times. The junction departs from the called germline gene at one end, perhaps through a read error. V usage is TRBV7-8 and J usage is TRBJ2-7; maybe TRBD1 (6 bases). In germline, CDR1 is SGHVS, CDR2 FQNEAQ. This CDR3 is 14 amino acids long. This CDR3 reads CACSWDTPFDEQYF. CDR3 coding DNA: TGTGCCTGCAGCTGGGACACCCCTTTCGACGAGCAGTACTTC. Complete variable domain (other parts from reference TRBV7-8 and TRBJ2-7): GAGVSQSPRYKVAKRGQDVALRCDPISGHVSLFWYQQALGQGPEFLTYFQNEAQLDKSGLPSDRFFAERPEGSVSTLKIQRTQQEDSAVYLCACSWDTPFDEQYFGPGTRLTVT.

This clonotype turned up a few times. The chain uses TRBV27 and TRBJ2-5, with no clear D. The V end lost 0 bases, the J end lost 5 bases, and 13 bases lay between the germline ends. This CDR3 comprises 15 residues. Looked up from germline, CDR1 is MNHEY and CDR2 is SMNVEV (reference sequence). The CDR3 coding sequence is TGTGCCAGCAGTTTATCCTTAAACTCAAGGGAGACCCAGTACTTC. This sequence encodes CASSLSLNSRETQYF.

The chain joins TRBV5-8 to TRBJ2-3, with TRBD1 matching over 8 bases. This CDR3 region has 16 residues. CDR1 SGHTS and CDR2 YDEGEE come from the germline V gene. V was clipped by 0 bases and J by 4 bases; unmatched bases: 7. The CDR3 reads CASSLGWDRKADTQYF. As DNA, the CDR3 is TGTGCCAGCAGCTTGGGCTGGGACAGGAAGGCAGATACGCAGTATTTT.

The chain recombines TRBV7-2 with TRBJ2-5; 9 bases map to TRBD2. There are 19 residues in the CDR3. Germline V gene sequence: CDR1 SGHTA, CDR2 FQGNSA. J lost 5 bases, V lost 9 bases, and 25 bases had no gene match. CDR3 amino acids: CARGLRGGSGRPEGETQYF. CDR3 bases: TGTGCCAGAGGCTTAAGAGGAGGTAGCGGGAGACCCGAAGGGGAGACCCAGTACTTC.

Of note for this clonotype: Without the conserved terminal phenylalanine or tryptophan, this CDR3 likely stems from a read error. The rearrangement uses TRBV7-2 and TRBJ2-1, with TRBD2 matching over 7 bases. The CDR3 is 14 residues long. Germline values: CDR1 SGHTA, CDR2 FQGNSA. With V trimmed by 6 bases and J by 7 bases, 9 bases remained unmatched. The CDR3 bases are TGTGCCAGCAGACAGGCGGGAGTACGTAATGAGCAGTTCTTA. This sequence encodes CASRQAGVRNEQFL.

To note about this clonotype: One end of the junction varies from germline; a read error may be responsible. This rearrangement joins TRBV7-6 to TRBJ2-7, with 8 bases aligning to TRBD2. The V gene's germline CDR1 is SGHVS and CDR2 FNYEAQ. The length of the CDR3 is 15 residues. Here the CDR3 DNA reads TGTGCCAGCAGCTTAGTGGCTAGCGGGTACTACGAGAAGTACTTC. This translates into CASSLVASGYYEKYF.

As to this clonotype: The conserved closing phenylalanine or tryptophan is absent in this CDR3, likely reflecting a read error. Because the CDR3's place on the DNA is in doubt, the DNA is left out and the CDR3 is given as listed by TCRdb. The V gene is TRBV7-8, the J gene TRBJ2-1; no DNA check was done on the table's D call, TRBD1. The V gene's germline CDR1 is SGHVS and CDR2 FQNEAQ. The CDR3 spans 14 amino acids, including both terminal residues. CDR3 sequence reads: CASSLVGRVGEQLL.